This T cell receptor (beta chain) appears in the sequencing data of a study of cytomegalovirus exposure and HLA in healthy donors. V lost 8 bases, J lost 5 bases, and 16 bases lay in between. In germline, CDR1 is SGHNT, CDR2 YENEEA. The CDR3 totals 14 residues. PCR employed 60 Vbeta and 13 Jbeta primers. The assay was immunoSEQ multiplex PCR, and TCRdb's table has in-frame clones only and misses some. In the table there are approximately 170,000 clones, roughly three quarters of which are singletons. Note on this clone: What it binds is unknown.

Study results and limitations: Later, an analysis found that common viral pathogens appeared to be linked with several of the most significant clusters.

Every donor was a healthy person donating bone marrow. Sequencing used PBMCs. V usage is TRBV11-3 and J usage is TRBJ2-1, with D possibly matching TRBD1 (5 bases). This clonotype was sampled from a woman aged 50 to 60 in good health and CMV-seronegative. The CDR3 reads CASGRGAANNEQFF. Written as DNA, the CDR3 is TGTGCCAGCGGACGTGGGGCGGCTAACAATGAGCAGTTCTTC.